A single sample gave rise to the 27 T cell receptor beta chains below, sequenced in a study of T-cell memory formation after mild COVID-19. TCRdb reprocessed the 5' RACE reads with MiXCR, giving one entry per CDR3 protein. The sample carries a few hundred thousand distinct CDR3 sequences, under 30% recorded once. The source material was PBMCs or a T cell subset sorted from them (not recorded which). The source of these receptors is an adult woman who had mild COVID-19 (a few samples of this study predate the infection). Cell type and time point are not known.

The chain links TRBV6-2 or TRBV6-3 to TRBJ2-5, with TRBD2 matching over 7 bases. The CDR3 spans 15 residues. Germline V gives CDR1 MNHEY, CDR2 SVGEGT. With V trimmed by 7 bases and J by 5 bases, 13 bases remained unmatched. The CDR3 region has the DNA TGTGCCAGCACCGATCGGGGGGAGCTTTCCGAGACCCAGTACTTC. This gives the protein CASTDRGELSETQYF.

The J gene is TRBJ2-1, the V gene TRBV6-5, with 7 bases identical to TRBD2. The V segment lost 6 bases and the J segment 6 bases; nucleotides outside the gene matches: 8. CDR1 MNHEY and CDR2 SVGAGI come from the germline V gene. The CDR3 covers 14 residues. The CDR3 region has the DNA TGTGCCAGCAGGAGGACTAGTGGAGTCAATGAGCAGTTCTTC. Its protein product is CASRRTSGVNEQFF.

This clonotype was counted a few times. V gene TRBV5-5 combines with J gene TRBJ2-3; D call uncertain. This CDR3 spans 15 amino acids. V was trimmed by 4 bases and J by 3 bases, leaving 15 bases between them. Germline values: CDR1 SGHKS, CDR2 YYEKEE (reference sequence). The CDR3, as DNA: TGTGCCAGCAGCCCGACTGAAAGACGGACAGATACGCAGTATTTT. Protein sequence: CASSPTERRTDTQYF.

V is TRBV21-1 and J is TRBJ2-5. TRBV21-1 counts as a pseudogene. CDR3 length: 13 residues. CDR3 nucleotides: TGTGCCAGCAGCAAAGGTGGATCGGAGACCCAGTACTTC. Amino acid sequence: CASSKGGSETQYF.

The chain links TRBV20-1 to TRBJ2-5; D is unclear. V dropped 7 bases and J dropped 4 bases, with 22 bases sitting between them. Germline V gene lookup returns CDR1 DFQATT and CDR2 SNEGSKA (reference sequence). CDR3 size: 15 residues. The CDR3 nucleotides are TGCAGTGTTCTACGGACCGCAGATTCCGGAGAGACCCAGTACTTC. Amino acids: CSVLRTADSGETQYF.

CDR3 in amino acids: CASGGMGTYNEQFF. The CDR3 nucleotides read TGTGCCAGTGGAGGGATGGGGACGTACAATGAGCAGTTCTTC. The chain carries TRBV19 and TRBJ2-1; the D gene is possibly TRBD2 (6 bases). CDR1 is LNHDA and CDR2 is SQIVND in the germline V gene (reference sequence). Trimming took off 8 bases at V and 4 bases at J, with 15 bases between the two ends. This CDR3 has 14 residues.

The rearrangement joins TRBV5-1 to TRBJ1-1; TRBD1 is a possible D gene (6 bases). Germline V gene sequence: CDR1 SGHRS, CDR2 YFSETQ. This CDR3 has 14 amino acids. The ends were cut back, 4 bases at V and 5 bases at J, with 15 bases in the middle. CDR3 in DNA: TGCGCCAGCAGCCTCACAGGGTACTCGACTGAAGCTTTCTTT. It codes for CASSLTGYSTEAFF.

V and J are TRBV20-1 and TRBJ2-7, with 7 bases fitting TRBD1. Germline CDR1 reads DFQATT; CDR2 reads SNEGSKA (reference sequence). The junction had 18 bases not matched to a gene; V was cut back by 5 bases and J by 5 bases. CDR3 length: 16 residues. In DNA, the CDR3 is TGCAGTGCTCTCGGCCTGAAACAGGGGACCCAGGACGAGCAGTACTTC. Residues: CSALGLKQGTQDEQYF.

This clonotype was seen a few times. The J gene is TRBJ1-1, the V gene TRBV18, with 8 bases aligning to TRBD1. V lost 6 bases to trimming and J lost 11 bases; unmatched junction nucleotides: 8. The CDR3 is 12 residues long. Germline assignment: CDR1 KGHSH and CDR2 LQKENI. The chain's CDR3 is CASSLGQGDAFF. CDR3 nucleotide sequence: TGTGCCAGCTCCCTCGGACAGGGTGATGCTTTCTTT.

A few counts support this clonotype. The chain combines TRBV7-7 with TRBJ2-3, with D possibly being TRBD2 (5 bases). V dropped 5 bases and J dropped 1 base, with 10 bases sitting between them. This CDR3 has 14 amino acids. Germline assignment: CDR1 SSHAT and CDR2 FNYEAQ (reference sequence). CDR3 nucleotides: TGTGCCAGCAGCCCGTCAGCGGGCACAGATACGCAGTATTTT. Translating it yields CASSPSAGTDTQYF. The full variable domain, in which reference TRBV7-7 and TRBJ2-3 provide the parts outside the CDR3, is GAGVSQSPRYKVTKRGQDVTLRCDPISSHATLYWYQQALGQGPEFLTYFNYEAQPDKSGLPSDRFSAERPEGSISTLTIQRTEQRDSAMYRCASSPSAGTDTQYFGPGTRLTVL.

This clonotype was seen a handful of times. The rearrangement links TRBV5-1 to TRBJ1-3; D remains unclear. The CDR3 runs to 13 residues. Looked up from germline, CDR1 is SGHRS and CDR2 is YFSETQ. Trimming removed 0 bases at V and 10 bases at J, with 11 bases between. CDR3: CASSLGQDQTIYF. In nucleotides, the CDR3 is TGCGCCAGCAGCTTGGGGCAGGACCAGACCATATATTTT.

V usage is TRBV5-1 and J usage is TRBJ2-3, with a weak D call TRBD2 (5 bases). Trimming removed 0 bases from V and 4 bases from J, with 12 bases in between. The CDR3 contains 15 residues. The germline CDR1 and CDR2 sequences are SGHRS and YFSETQ. The CDR3 loop is CASSLARAGADTQYF. For the CDR3, the DNA is TGCGCCAGCAGCTTGGCAAGGGCCGGGGCAGATACGCAGTATTTT.

This chain uses TRBV7-3 with TRBJ1-1; possible D gene TRBD1, 6 bases. Per germline, CDR1 SGHTA and CDR2 FQGTGA. This CDR3 contains 15 residues. Trimming pared 6 bases from V and 0 bases from J, leaving 14 bases between. CDR3 residues: CASSSGRGVNTEAFF. The DNA for the CDR3 is TGTGCCAGCAGTTCGGGCAGGGGAGTGAACACTGAAGCTTTCTTT.

CDR3 sequence (DNA): TGCGCCAGCAGCCAAGAGTTCGGGCCATCCTACAATGAGCAGTTCTTC. Encoded protein: CASSQEFGPSYNEQFF. The chain couples TRBV4-1 to TRBJ2-1; D is ambiguous. Germline CDR1 and CDR2: MGHRA and YSYEKL. CDR3 length: 16 residues. V was shortened by 0 bases and J by 1 base, with 10 bases between the two germline ends.

The chain is built from TRBV27 and TRBJ2-3, with a tentative D call TRBD1 (6 bases). Germline loops: CDR1 MNHEY, CDR2 SMNVEV (reference sequence). The CDR3 contains 13 residues. Trimming removed 0 bases from V and 7 bases from J, with 8 bases in between. DNA for the CDR3: TGTGCCAGCAGTTTATCACAGGGATATACGCAGTATTTT. It is translated as CASSLSQGYTQYF.

This clonotype was counted a few times. This sequence joins TRBV4-2 and TRBJ2-2; no clear D gene. The germline CDR1 and CDR2 sequences are LGHNA and YNFKEQ. The CDR3 contains 15 residues. Trimming pared 0 bases from V and 6 bases from J, leaving 11 bases between. The CDR3 here is CASSQDLAASGELFF. In DNA form, the CDR3 reads TGTGCCAGCAGCCAAGATCTCGCGGCTTCCGGGGAGCTGTTTTTT.

The chain combines TRBV6-5 with TRBJ2-1; 10 nucleotides match TRBD1. After removal of 2 bases from V and 9 bases from J, the junction contained 10 bases not matched to a gene. Germline V gene data show CDR1 as MNHEY and CDR2 as SVGAGI. The CDR3 is 16 amino acids. CDR3 nucleotides: TGTGCCAGCAGTTACACCTCGGACAGGGGGGACACTGAGCAGTTCTTC. It translates to CASSYTSDRGDTEQFF.

V usage is TRBV7-2 and J usage is TRBJ2-3; a possible D gene is TRBD1 (5 bases). Trimming shortened V by 4 bases and J by 4 bases, and 18 bases separated the two germline ends. This CDR3 region has 16 residues. The germline CDR1 and CDR2 sequences are SGHTA and FQGNSA. This CDR3 is CASSSKWGQGPDTQYF. The DNA for the CDR3 is TGTGCCAGCAGCTCCAAGTGGGGTCAGGGTCCAGATACGCAGTATTTT.

V usage is TRBV7-9 and J usage is TRBJ1-3, with D perhaps matching TRBD1 (6 bases). This CDR3 is 17 amino acids long. Germline assignment: CDR1 SEHNR and CDR2 FQNEAQ (reference sequence). Deletions cut 4 bases from V and 1 base from J, with 17 bases between. The CDR3 here is CASSSPVDDRSGNTIYF. DNA for the CDR3: TGTGCCAGCAGCTCACCGGTCGACGACAGGTCTGGAAACACCATATATTTT. Looking up the rest from reference TRBV7-9 and TRBJ1-3 gives the full variable domain: DTGVSQNPRHKITKRGQNVTFRCDPISEHNRLYWYRQTLGQGPEFLTYFQNEAQLEKSRLLSDRFSAERPKGSFSTLEIQRTEQGDSAMYLCASSSPVDDRSGNTIYFGEGSWLTVV.

The rearrangement links TRBV9 to TRBJ1-2; D gene uncertain. V lost 0 bases and J 1 base, leaving 7 bases between the germline ends. CDR3 length: 14 residues. Germline loops: CDR1 SGDLS, CDR2 YYNGEE. CDR3 nucleotides: TGTGCCAGCAGCGTAGAAGCCAGTAACTATGGCTACACCTTC. Translated, it gives CASSVEASNYGYTF.

This sequence joins TRBV7-6 and TRBJ2-2; 13 bases are shared with TRBD2. With V trimmed by 5 bases and J by 4 bases, 10 bases remained unmatched. CDR3 length equals 18 residues. Germline V gives CDR1 SGHVS, CDR2 FNYEAQ. The CDR3 bases are TGTGCCAGCAGCCGGGGACTAGCGGGAATGCGAGGCACCGGGGAGCTGTTTTTT. Protein product: CASSRGLAGMRGTGELFF.

This clonotype was seen a single time. The chain employs TRBV6-1 and TRBJ2-1; 12 bases are shared with TRBD2. Germline V gene sequence: CDR1 MNHNS, CDR2 SASEGT. The CDR3 runs to 16 residues. Germline trimming cut 1 base from V and 6 bases from J; bases unmatched to any gene: 4. The chain's CDR3 is CASSEGLAGVRNEQFF. DNA of the CDR3: TGTGCCAGCAGTGAAGGACTAGCGGGAGTTCGCAATGAGCAGTTCTTC.

The chain carries TRBV19 and TRBJ2-7; 10 bases map to TRBD2. This CDR3 is built from 14 residues. V lost 3 bases, J lost 6 bases, and 5 bases stayed unmatched. CDR1 is LNHDA and CDR2 is SQIVND in the germline V gene (reference sequence). CDR3 DNA: TGTGCCAGTAGTATCTGGCTAGCGGGAGCCGAGCAGTACTTC. Protein sequence: CASSIWLAGAEQYF.

This clonotype was observed a few times. CDR3 protein: CASSFGAQDTQYF. The CDR3 region has the DNA TGTGCCAGCAGCTTTGGGGCCCAAGATACGCAGTATTTT. The chain joins TRBV7-9 to TRBJ2-3; TRBD1 might be the D (5 bases). CDR1 and CDR2 from the germline V gene are SEHNR and FQNEAQ (reference sequence). This CDR3 region has 13 residues. Trimming removed 3 bases from V and 5 bases from J, with 9 bases in between.

The gene calls are TRBV7-6 and TRBJ2-3; 8 nucleotides agree with TRBD2. V shed 4 bases, J shed 5 bases, and the junction held 8 bases outside the gene matches. Germline loops: CDR1 SGHVS, CDR2 FNYEAQ. The CDR3 contains 15 residues. This CDR3 reads CASSYAGGRGDTQYF. For the CDR3, the DNA is TGTGCCAGCAGCTACGCGGGAGGCCGGGGAGATACGCAGTATTTT.

This chain joins TRBV18 and TRBJ1-1; TRBD1 is a possible D gene (5 bases). From germline, CDR1 is KGHSH and CDR2 LQKENI. V gave up 0 bases and J gave up 4 bases, with 9 bases separating them. The CDR3 is made up of 14 amino acids. The CDR3 sequence: CASSPPSGGTEAFF. The DNA of the CDR3 is TGTGCCAGCTCACCACCGAGCGGGGGCACTGAAGCTTTCTTT. The full variable domain, with the rest looked up from reference TRBV18 and TRBJ1-1, is NAGVMQNPRHLVRRRGQEARLRCSPMKGHSHVYWYRQLPEEGLKFMVYLQKENIIDESGMPKERFSAEFPKEGPSILRIQQVVRGDSAAYFCASSPPSGGTEAFFGQGTRLTVV.

The chain carries TRBV5-1 and TRBJ2-1; TRBD2 matches 13 bases. Germline values: CDR1 SGHRS, CDR2 YFSETQ. Germline trimming cut 2 bases from V and 0 bases from J; bases unmatched to any gene: 11. This CDR3 spans 20 amino acids. The DNA of the CDR3 is TGCGCCAGCAGCTTTCCTCCGGGACTAGCGGGGCCCACCTCCTACAATGAGCAGTTCTTC. Residues: CASSFPPGLAGPTSYNEQFF.